This T cell receptor beta chain was profiled in a study of OX40 agonist ivuxolimab in advanced cancers. Trimming took off 8 bases at V and 3 bases at J, with 11 bases between the two ends. Germline CDR1 reads MNHNY; CDR2 reads SVGAGI (reference sequence). The CDR3 has 12 residues. The method was immunoSEQ multiplex PCR; TCRdb's version includes in-frame clones alone and lacks a portion of them. The sample lists over 14,000 clones; roughly 77% were seen once. The rearrangement joins TRBV6-6 to TRBJ2-7; a weak D match, TRBD1 (7 bases). This receptor was obtained from an adult with an advanced solid tumor such as melanoma, head and neck, liver or kidney cancer. Sequenced here: CD4+ or CD8+ T cells sorted from blood, sampled in a trial of the OX40 agonist ivuxolimab. CDR3 coding DNA: TGTGCCAGCGGAGGGACAGTCTACGAGCAGTACTTC. This encodes CASGGTVYEQYF.